The 17 T cell receptor beta chains reported below all come from one sample, sequenced in a study of OX40 agonist ivuxolimab in advanced cancers. TCRdb's copy holds only in-frame clones and misses some; the assay was immunoSEQ multiplex PCR. The table lists approximately 100,000 clones, around nine tenths of them singletons. This material consisted of CD4+ or CD8+ T cells sorted from blood, taken in a trial of the OX40 agonist ivuxolimab. Receptor source: an adult with an advanced solid tumor such as melanoma, head and neck, liver or kidney cancer.

The J gene is TRBJ1-1, the V gene TRBV29-1; 9 bases agree with TRBD1. This CDR3 contains 12 residues. Looked up from germline, CDR1 is SQVTM and CDR2 is ANQGSEA. After removal of 7 bases from V and 6 bases from J, the junction contained 6 bases not matched to a gene. CDR3: CSGGTGTPEAFF. DNA for the CDR3: TGCAGCGGAGGGACAGGGACCCCTGAAGCTTTCTTT.

J is TRBJ2-1 and V is TRBV9; 8 bases are a match to TRBD2. From germline, CDR1 is SGDLS and CDR2 YYNGEE. The junction had 6 bases not matched to a gene; V was cut back by 3 bases and J by 7 bases. This CDR3 comprises 14 residues. CDR3 in amino acids: CASSGAGVSNEQFF. For the CDR3, the DNA is TGTGCCAGCAGCGGAGCGGGAGTAAGTAATGAGCAGTTCTTC.

The CDR3 sequence: CASSYTSTHKGRGNYGYTF. CDR3 nucleotides: TGTGCCAGCAGTTATACCTCGACTCATAAGGGGCGCGGAAACTATGGCTACACCTTC. This chain uses TRBV28 with TRBJ1-2, with D tentatively TRBD1 (5 bases). V was shortened by 4 bases and J by 2 bases, with 26 bases between the two germline ends. Germline V gives CDR1 MDHEN, CDR2 SYDVKM. The CDR3 has 19 residues.

V is TRBV7-2 and J is TRBJ2-1; D ambiguous. V was pared by 1 base and J by 0 bases, with 16 bases between. CDR3 length equals 18 residues. The germline CDR1 and CDR2 sequences are SGHTA and FQGNSA. The CDR3 sequence: CASSLGGLGWSSYNEQFF. The CDR3 DNA reads TGTGCCAGCAGCTTAGGAGGCTTAGGGTGGAGCTCCTACAATGAGCAGTTCTTC.

Only one count was recorded for this clone. The rearrangement uses TRBV7-2 and TRBJ2-7; 8 nucleotides align to TRBD2. The CDR3 extends over 17 amino acids. V shed 0 bases and J 9 bases; nucleotides not matched to a gene: 16. The germline gives CDR1 SGHTA, CDR2 FQGNSA. CDR3 DNA sequence: TGTGCCAGCAGCTTAGCCTTGGGGCCATATGCTAGCGGGTCGCAGTACTTC. Residues: CASSLALGPYASGSQYF.

Notes on this clone: This specimen includes other DNA sequences encoding the same CDR3. The rearrangement joins TRBV5-1 to TRBJ2-3, with 12 bases that match TRBD2. V trimming: 4 bases; J trimming: 2 bases; junction bases outside the gene matches: 5. Germline CDR1 reads SGHRS; CDR2 reads YFSETQ. The CDR3 covers 16 residues. The CDR3 DNA follows: TGCGCCAGCAGCCAAGGGACTAGCGGGTTCACAGATACGCAGTATTTT. Translation gives CASSQGTSGFTDTQYF.

This sequence joins TRBV18 and TRBJ2-7; a possible D gene is TRBD1 (6 bases). The CDR3 runs to 16 residues. CDR1 KGHSH and CDR2 LQKENI come from the germline V gene. V lost 1 base to trimming and J lost 1 base, with 14 bases between them. CDR3 amino acids: CASSPLMAGASYEQYF. The CDR3 region has the DNA TGTGCCAGCTCACCACTCATGGCAGGGGCATCCTACGAGCAGTACTTC. Variable domain in full (rest from reference TRBV18 and TRBJ2-7): NAGVMQNPRHLVRRRGQEARLRCSPMKGHSHVYWYRQLPEEGLKFMVYLQKENIIDESGMPKERFSAEFPKEGPSILRIQQVVRGDSAAYFCASSPLMAGASYEQYFGPGTRLTVT.

This chain joins TRBV23-1 and TRBJ2-2; D remains ambiguous. TRBV23-1 is noted as an ORF with a role that remains uncertain. This CDR3 contains 15 residues. V lost 4 bases, J lost 2 bases, and 11 bases lay in between. The CDR3 is CASSPRTENTGELFF. The CDR3 DNA reads as TGCGCCAGCAGTCCCCGGACGGAAAACACCGGGGAGCTGTTTTTT.

The chain joins TRBV19 to TRBJ2-3; D gene ambiguous. Deletions cut 0 bases from V and 0 bases from J, with 4 bases between. This CDR3 has 14 residues. Germline CDR1 and CDR2: LNHDA and SQIVND (reference sequence). The DNA of the CDR3 is TGTGCCAGTAGTATAGATCAGAGCACAGATACGCAGTATTTT. As protein: CASSIDQSTDTQYF.

V usage is TRBV7-6 and J usage is TRBJ2-1; 9 bases map to TRBD1. CDR1 and CDR2 (germline): SGHVS, FNYEAQ. After removal of 5 bases from V and 6 bases from J, the junction contained 11 bases not matched to a gene. The CDR3 is made up of 16 amino acids. CDR3 in DNA: TGTGCCAGCAGCCCTCTCCCGGGACAGGGAACCAATGAGCAGTTCTTC. Its protein is CASSPLPGQGTNEQFF. The whole variable domain, filled in from reference TRBV7-6 and TRBJ2-1, reads GAGVSQSPRYKVTKRGQDVALRCDPISGHVSLYWYRQALGQGPEFLTYFNYEAQQDKSGLPNDRFSAERPEGSISTLTIQRTEQRDSAMYRCASSPLPGQGTNEQFFGPGTRLTVL.

The rearrangement links TRBV6-5 to TRBJ1-5, with D unresolved. The CDR3 consists of 13 residues. The germline CDR1 and CDR2 sequences are MNHEY and SVGAGI. V shed 6 bases and J shed 3 bases, with 9 bases lying between them. The CDR3 protein is CASRPTVNQPQHF. The CDR3 nucleotides read TGTGCCAGCAGACCCACAGTCAATCAGCCCCAGCATTTT.

This sequence joins TRBV30 and TRBJ2-3; 13 bases are a match to TRBD2. This CDR3 has 15 residues. The germline CDR1 and CDR2 sequences are GTSNPN and SVGIG (reference sequence). V was clipped by 5 bases and J by 3 bases; unmatched bases: 5. CDR3 DNA sequence: TGTGCCTGGGGACTAGCGGGAGATTCGACAGATACGCAGTATTTT. Amino acids: CAWGLAGDSTDTQYF.

This clone turned up a few times. The chain is built from TRBV4-1 and TRBJ1-4; D gene uncertain. This CDR3 comprises 10 residues. Germline V CDR1 and CDR2: MGHRA, YSYEKL. V was shortened by 5 bases and J by 9 bases, with 4 bases between the two germline ends. CDR3 nucleotide sequence: TGCGCCAGCAGCGGACAAAAACTGTTTTTT. Its protein is CASSGQKLFF.

The chain joins TRBV4-1 to TRBJ2-1, with D tentatively TRBD2 (6 bases). CDR3 size: 14 residues. With 2 bases removed from V and 6 bases from J, the gap between germline ends came to 11 bases. CDR1 is MGHRA and CDR2 is YSYEKL in the germline V gene. The CDR3 sequence: CASSQPLARNEQFF. The CDR3 bases are TGCGCCAGCAGCCAACCTCTAGCGCGCAATGAGCAGTTCTTC.

The chain employs TRBV5-1 and TRBJ2-1; 10 positions match TRBD1. The CDR3 is 15 amino acids. The V gene end was trimmed by 4 bases and the J gene end by 3 bases; junction bases not matched to a gene: 4. Germline loops: CDR1 SGHRS, CDR2 YFSETQ. CDR3 sequence reads: CASSPGTGVYNEQFF. The CDR3, as DNA: TGCGCCAGCAGCCCCGGGACAGGGGTCTACAATGAGCAGTTCTTC.

The V and J genes are TRBV9 and TRBJ1-3; D is unresolved. The CDR3 is made up of 18 amino acids. Looked up from germline, CDR1 is SGDLS and CDR2 is YYNGEE. Between the trimmed V and J ends, which lost 0 bases and 0 bases, there was a span of 16 bases. The DNA for the CDR3 is TGTGCCAGCAGCGTAGCTACTGGGCGGACTAGCTCTGGAAACACCATATATTTT. It yields the protein CASSVATGRTSSGNTIYF.

This clone showed up just once. This chain joins TRBV6-6 and TRBJ2-7, with D unresolved. V gave up 6 bases and J gave up 6 bases, with 21 bases separating them. Germline V gene data show CDR1 as MNHNY and CDR2 as SVGAGI (reference sequence). This CDR3 contains 15 residues. The CDR3 region is CASSLRVSTAVEQYF. In DNA form, the CDR3 reads TGTGCCAGCAGCCTCCGTGTCAGCACCGCCGTCGAGCAGTACTTC.